Listed below are T cell receptor beta chains from one sample, sequenced in a study of cytomegalovirus exposure and HLA in healthy donors. The repertoire was sequenced with immunoSEQ multiplex PCR; TCRdb's copy has only in-frame clones and lacks some. Here the sample spans 120,000 or so clones, about four fifths being singletons. Sequencing input: PBMCs. The receptors were gathered from a woman between 45 and 65 years old in good health and CMV-seropositive. The CDR3 runs from the conserved cysteine through the conserved F or W.

TRBV7-9 CASSLGGASGYEQYF
TRBV6-5 CASRDLAEETQYF
TRBV7-6 CASSLDRSDNSPLHF
TRBV11-2 CASSGQGTPTDTQYF
TRBV27 CASRPSPDSLHEQYF
TRBV5-6 CASRLAGINTGELFF
TRBV4-2 CASSLYPTITAGVSNEQFF
TRBV14 CASSQSDRGTGGELFF
TRBV5-4 CASSLVGTGGWVGYTF
TRBV19 CASSISGFHGYTF
TRBV2 CASRAGEGRGMEKLFF
TRBV7-2 CASSLSSNQPQHF
TRBV2 CASMGLAVTYEQYF
TRBV7-2 CASSSGGPGTHEQYF
TRBV11-2 CASSLMAGDDEQFF
TRBV4-3 CASSQDYSDTQYF
TRBV5-6 CASSFGGTRGYEQYF
TRBV10-2 CASRGQGKYEQYF
TRBV2 CASSTGTSAETQYF
TRBV4-3 CASSHQDREGSEQYF
TRBV7-8 CASSLVQASGRSYNEQFF
TRBV2 CASSTQGASYNEQFF
TRBV13 CASSLGQGNRELFF
TRBV30 CAWSRDTRTGYTF
TRBV27 CASSSGGTGDYGYTF
TRBV7-6 CASSLKGQPSSYNEQFF
TRBV11-2 CASSPQDRVPGELFF
TRBV7-2 CASSLQGVDTEAFF
TRBV7-9 CASSPGGNTEAFF
TRBV7-9 CASSPSGRASYEQYF
TRBV7-8 CASSFPSTDEQYF
TRBV6-1 CASSEGPGNQPQHF
TRBV4-3 CASSQGTHYGYTF
TRBV6-4 CASSGSVPGQGTEAFF